The rows below give T cell receptor beta chains drawn from one sample of a study of control samples from healthy donors and cancer patients. Sequencing used immunoSEQ multiplex PCR; TCRdb keeps in-frame clones, though not all of them. The sample shows roughly 81,000 clones, approximately 80% of them seen only once. Sequenced input: PBMCs. All receptors come from a man between 60 and 75 years old with head and neck cancer. Each CDR3 is given with its conserved first and last residue. Fields, in order: V gene, J gene, CDR3 protein.

>TRBV4-1|TRBJ2-1
CASSQVGSGSYNEQFF
>TRBV7-2|TRBJ1-6
CASSHNAGALPLHF
>TRBV28|TRBJ2-3
CASRGLADTDTQYF
>TRBV3-1/TRBV3-2|TRBJ1-5
CASSQAWGDQPQHF
>TRBV15|TRBJ2-7
CATSLLGGGYEQYF
>TRBV4-1|TRBJ2-5
CASSQPLLNRGRRETQYF
>TRBV3-1/TRBV3-2|TRBJ2-7
CASSARSAAEQYF
>TRBV14|TRBJ2-1
CASSQGLFGRGVDEQFF
>TRBV4-1|TRBJ1-2
CASSQEGDYGYTF
>TRBV5-5|TRBJ1-3
CASSRTGTPASGNTIYF
>TRBV15|TRBJ1-6
CATSRDRSGTYNSPLHF
>TRBV19|TRBJ1-5
CASSTRVGGQPQHF
>TRBV6-1|TRBJ1-2
CASSEEDILGFVITF
>TRBV19|TRBJ2-5
CASSILGGQETQYF
>TRBV5-1|TRBJ2-3
CASSLDRGLAGVVEGTDTQYF
>TRBV18|TRBJ2-5
CASSLTQGRGETQYF
>TRBV19|TRBJ1-1
CASSDRGPEAFF
>TRBV4-2|TRBJ2-2
CASSQDRDRVVGELFF
>TRBV19|TRBJ1-5
CASTVNRGSQPQHF
>TRBV24-1|TRBJ2-7
CATSDSGTGFGYEQYF
>TRBV19|TRBJ2-2
CASSIVGQGPHGELFF
>TRBV7-8|TRBJ1-4
CASSLSVESEKLFF
>TRBV10-3|TRBJ2-7
CAISGAPGLAGSSYEQYF
>TRBV30|TRBJ1-3
CAWSVLGQGLRNTIYF
>TRBV6-5|TRBJ2-3
CASSRDRESHTQYF
>TRBV28|TRBJ2-4
CASSSRVGIQYF